This passage covers 32 T cell receptor beta chains from one sample sequenced in a study of blood T cell repertoires in COVID-19. Only in-frame clones appear in the TCRdb table, and some are missing; sequencing was by immunoSEQ multiplex PCR. The data show under 40,000 clones, with roughly 78% seen just once and 13% to 15% held by the top ten. Specimen: peripheral blood. Receptors originate from a woman in her 70s with acute or convalescent COVID-19.

CDR3 residues: CASSWVSGDGYTF. CDR3 DNA sequence: TGTGCCAGCAGTTGGGTCAGCGGGGATGGCTACACCTTC. The chain couples TRBV2 to TRBJ1-2; D not resolved. Trimming removed 5 bases at V and 6 bases at J, with 13 bases between. Germline loops: CDR1 SNHLY, CDR2 FYNNEI. CDR3 length: 13 amino acids.

This chain links TRBV5-3 with TRBJ1-1, with D possibly being TRBD1 (5 bases). TRBV5-3 is an open reading frame, and its role is uncertain. CDR3 size: 13 residues. Trimming removed 5 bases at V and 2 bases at J, with 10 bases between. This CDR3 is CARSLQENTEAFF. CDR3 nucleotides: TGTGCCAGAAGTTTACAGGAAAACACTGAAGCTTTCTTT.

The CDR3: CASSWTSPQETQYF. The CDR3 DNA follows: TGTGCCAGCAGTTGGACTAGCCCCCAAGAGACCCAGTACTTC. The rearrangement uses TRBV2 and TRBJ2-5; the match to TRBD2 covers 8 bases. Germline V gene data show CDR1 as SNHLY and CDR2 as FYNNEI. The CDR3 runs 14 residues. Trimming removed 5 bases from V and 1 base from J; junction bases left unmatched: 3.

The chain joins TRBV5-1 to TRBJ1-4, with D maybe TRBD1 (5 bases). The germline gives CDR1 SGHRS, CDR2 YFSETQ. The V end was cut by 0 bases, the J end by 6 bases, with 9 bases between. CDR3 length equals 14 residues. Here the CDR3 DNA reads TGCGCCAGCAGCTTGGGCGGGGGAGATGAAAAACTGTTTTTT. Its protein product is CASSLGGGDEKLFF.

This chain connects TRBV7-6 to TRBJ2-7; 7 bases line up with TRBD1. Per the germline V gene, CDR1 is SGHVS and CDR2 is FNYEAQ. CDR3 length equals 15 residues. The J segment lost 2 bases and the V segment lost 5 bases, leaving 9 bases of the junction unmatched. The CDR3: CASSPTPDRAYEQYF. The DNA of the CDR3 is TGTGCCAGCAGCCCCACGCCCGACAGGGCCTACGAGCAGTACTTC.

This chain connects TRBV10-3 to TRBJ1-2; TRBD1 matches 8 bases. Losses at the gene ends were 10 bases for V and 8 bases for J; bases not matched to a gene: 6. The CDR3 spans 11 residues. Germline V gene data show CDR1 as ENHRY and CDR2 as SYGVKD. The DNA of the CDR3 is TGTGCCACCTCAGGGGGCTTAGGCTACACCTTC. It translates to CATSGGLGYTF.

This rearrangement joins TRBV7-9 to TRBJ1-1, with 9 bases aligning to TRBD1. Trimming cost V 2 bases and J 1 base; bases outside gene matches: 8. CDR1 and CDR2 (germline): SEHNR, FQNEAQ (reference sequence). The CDR3 runs to 17 residues. The CDR3 region has the DNA TGTGCCAGCAGCTTAACAGGGGGCTATTCGGAGAACACTGAAGCTTTCTTT. It encodes CASSLTGGYSENTEAFF.

The chain couples TRBV3-1 (or the pseudogene TRBV3-2) to TRBJ2-7, with 9 bases fitting TRBD2. Trimming at V came to 3 bases and at J to 3 bases, leaving 9 bases not matched to a gene. The CDR3 has 16 amino acids. Germline V gene data show CDR1 as LGHDT and CDR2 as YNNKEL (reference sequence). CDR3 in DNA: TGTGCCAGCAGCCACCCTGCGGGAGGGCAGGACTACGAGCAGTACTTC. Its protein product is CASSHPAGGQDYEQYF.

The genes are TRBV19 and TRBJ1-5; TRBD1 might be the D (5 bases). Germline-derived CDR1 and CDR2 are LNHDA and SQIVND (reference sequence). The CDR3 is 14 residues long. The V end was cut by 9 bases, the J end by 7 bases, with 19 bases between. The CDR3, as DNA: TGTGCCAGCATGGACAATGGGTCCGAGCAGCCCCAGCATTTT. This codes for CASMDNGSEQPQHF.

This chain connects TRBV7-2 to TRBJ2-1, with 14 bases fitting TRBD2. Germline V CDR1 and CDR2: SGHTA, FQGNSA. The length of the CDR3 is 16 residues. V lost 5 bases and J lost 2; bases outside the gene matches: 2. The CDR3 nucleotides are TGTGCCAGCAGCGGGACTAGCGGGAGCGCCTACAATGAGCAGTTCTTC. Translating gives CASSGTSGSAYNEQFF.

This clone was detected a few times. The chain employs TRBV11-1 and TRBJ1-3, with D perhaps TRBD1 (5 bases). CDR3 length equals 15 residues. Trimming stripped 2 bases from V and 0 bases from J, with 8 bases between. Germline V gives CDR1 SGHAT, CDR2 FQDESV (reference sequence). CDR3 protein: CASSLTTASGNTIYF. The CDR3 DNA follows: TGTGCCAGCAGCTTAACGACAGCCTCTGGAAACACCATATATTTT.

A few counts support this clone. This chain uses TRBV15 with TRBJ2-2; maybe TRBD1 (5 bases). V shed 6 bases and J shed 3 bases, with 8 bases lying between them. Germline values: CDR1 LNHNV, CDR2 YYDKDF (reference sequence). The CDR3 extends over 13 amino acids. CDR3 sequence: CATRLQDTGELFF. CDR3 nucleotides: TGTGCCACCAGGTTACAGGACACCGGGGAGCTGTTTTTT.

This chain links TRBV5-4 with TRBJ2-7; 8 bases fit TRBD2. Germline CDR1 SGHNT, CDR2 YYREEE (reference sequence). V lost 4 bases, J lost 6 bases, and 12 bases stayed unmatched. CDR3 length equals 15 residues. The DNA of the CDR3 is TGTGCCAGCAGCCCGACCGGGACTAGGGTCGGCGAGCAGTACTTC. It specifies CASSPTGTRVGEQYF.

V and J are TRBV6-1 and TRBJ2-3; tentative D call: TRBD2 (6 bases). V was clipped by 0 bases and J by 2 bases, with 12 bases between them. Germline V gene lookup returns CDR1 MNHNS and CDR2 SASEGT. There are 16 residues in the CDR3. The chain's CDR3 is CASSEALSGLTDTQYF. CDR3 sequence (DNA): TGTGCCAGCAGTGAAGCGCTTAGCGGCCTCACAGATACGCAGTATTTT.

This chain joins TRBV9 and TRBJ1-2; perhaps TRBD1 as D (6 bases). V gave up 4 bases and J gave up 0 bases, with 10 bases separating them. Germline-derived CDR1 and CDR2 are SGDLS and YYNGEE. This CDR3 contains 14 residues. The DNA of the CDR3 is TGTGCCAGCAGCTTAGGGGGAGCTAACTATGGCTACACCTTC. Protein: CASSLGGANYGYTF.

The chain is built from TRBV5-1 and TRBJ2-4; 13 bases are shared with TRBD2. The V gene's germline CDR1 is SGHRS and CDR2 YFSETQ. This CDR3 has 22 residues. Trimming at V came to 5 bases and at J to 1 base, leaving 21 bases not matched to a gene. The CDR3 protein is CASSEGGLAGEPTQLAKNIQYF. The CDR3 DNA sequence: TGCGCCAGCAGTGAGGGCGGACTAGCGGGAGAGCCCACCCAATTGGCCAAAAACATTCAGTACTTC.

The chain carries TRBV12-3 or TRBV12-4 and TRBJ1-5; D call uncertain. V lost 10 bases to trimming and J lost 0 bases, with 10 bases between them. This CDR3 spans 13 amino acids. CDR3 protein: CATSTDSNQPQHF. The CDR3, as DNA: TGTGCCACCTCCACAGATAGCAATCAGCCCCAGCATTTT.

V gene TRBV6-5 combines with J gene TRBJ1-2; tentative D call: TRBD1 (5 bases). The CDR3 consists of 14 residues. Germline V gene data show CDR1 as MNHEY and CDR2 as SVGAGI. V lost 6 bases and J 4 bases, leaving 15 bases between the germline ends. For the CDR3, the DNA is TGTGCCAGCAGACGTAGGCAGGGCTCCTATGGCTACACCTTC. Translated: CASRRRQGSYGYTF.

The rearrangement links TRBV27 to TRBJ2-1; D is perhaps TRBD1 (5 bases). The germline gives CDR1 MNHEY, CDR2 SMNVEV (reference sequence). CDR3 length: 17 residues. Trimming stripped 2 bases from V and 6 bases from J, with 20 bases between. CDR3 DNA sequence: TGTGCCAGCAGTTTAGAATTCAGGGTTGGTAAAACCAATGAGCAGTTCTTC. This encodes CASSLEFRVGKTNEQFF.

This chain uses TRBV11-2 with TRBJ1-3; no clear D. V was cut by 5 bases and J by 7 bases, with 12 bases left in between. CDR1 SGHAT and CDR2 FQNNGV come from the germline V gene. The length of the CDR3 is 13 residues. CDR3 in amino acids: CASSPALSNTIYF. CDR3 nucleotide sequence: TGTGCCAGCAGCCCTGCGCTCTCGAACACCATATATTTT.

This rearrangement joins TRBV7-2 to TRBJ1-5, with D maybe TRBD1 (5 bases). The CDR3 spans 15 residues. V was clipped by 5 bases and J by 0 bases, with 11 bases between them. From germline, CDR1 is SGHTA and CDR2 FQGNSA. For the CDR3, the DNA is TGTGCCAGCAGCGTACCAGGGTATAGCAATCAGCCCCAGCATTTT. The encoded protein is CASSVPGYSNQPQHF.

The rearrangement joins TRBV28 to TRBJ2-3; D gene uncertain. From germline, CDR1 is MDHEN and CDR2 SYDVKM. The CDR3 runs to 16 residues. Between the trimmed V and J ends, which lost 5 bases and 2 bases, there was a span of 17 bases. The CDR3 loop is CASSPYRVFNTDTQYF. The CDR3 nucleotides are TGTGCCAGCAGTCCCTATCGGGTATTTAACACAGATACGCAGTATTTT.

The chain couples TRBV13 to TRBJ2-7; TRBD1 aligns across 8 bases. The junction had 13 bases not matched to a gene; V was cut back by 5 bases and J by 4 bases. The CDR3 runs to 16 residues. Germline V gene lookup returns CDR1 PRHDT and CDR2 FYEKMQ (reference sequence). The CDR3 loop reads CASSPREGQGIYEQYF. DNA of the CDR3: TGTGCCAGCAGCCCTAGGGAAGGACAGGGAATTTACGAGCAGTACTTC. Full variable domain (rest looked up from reference TRBV13 and TRBJ2-7): AAGVIQSPRHLIKEKRETATLKCYPIPRHDTVYWYQQGPGQDPQFLISFYEKMQSDKGSIPDRFSAQQFSDYHSELNMSSLELGDSALYFCASSPREGQGIYEQYFGPGTRLTVT.

The chain employs TRBV2 and TRBJ1-5, with D tentatively TRBD1 (5 bases). Between the trimmed V and J ends, which lost 5 bases and 2 bases, there was a span of 13 bases. The CDR3 covers 15 residues. Germline V gene sequence: CDR1 SNHLY, CDR2 FYNNEI. This chain's CDR3 is CASSLRAGGNQPQHF. The CDR3 DNA follows: TGTGCCAGCAGTCTCCGGGCGGGGGGCAATCAGCCCCAGCATTTT.

The chain is built from TRBV6-2 or TRBV6-3 and TRBJ2-7; D unresolved. The CDR3 length is 13 residues. Germline V gives CDR1 MNHEY, CDR2 SVGEGT. V was clipped by 2 bases and J by 3 bases, with 8 bases between them. DNA of the CDR3: TGTGCCAGCAGTTACAATGCTATCTACGAGCAGTACTTC. Its translation: CASSYNAIYEQYF.

The rearrangement joins TRBV14 to TRBJ1-4, with 7 bases fitting TRBD1. V shed 4 bases, J shed 5 bases, and the junction held 7 bases outside the gene matches. This CDR3 spans 15 amino acids. CDR1 SGHDN and CDR2 FVKESK come from the germline V gene. The CDR3 DNA follows: TGTGCCAGCAGCCCCCAGGGGGGAAAGAATGAAAAACTGTTTTTT. This gives the protein CASSPQGGKNEKLFF.

This clone has only one observation. The chain links TRBV12-3 or TRBV12-4 to TRBJ1-1; D remains unclear. The CDR3 is 13 amino acids. Trimming took 7 bases from V and 5 from J, leaving 14 bases between them. CDR3 in DNA: TGTGCCAGCACCAATCATGGTAGTACTGAAGCTTTCTTT. It specifies CASTNHGSTEAFF.

This rearrangement joins TRBV18 to TRBJ2-1; the match to TRBD1 covers 10 bases. The CDR3 is 16 residues long. Germline CDR1 reads KGHSH; CDR2 reads LQKENI. The ends lost 5 bases at V and 5 bases at J; junction bases unmatched: 9. In DNA, the CDR3 is TGTGCCAGCTCAGCACTAAGACAGGGGGCGGACAATGAGCAGTTCTTC. Amino acids: CASSALRQGADNEQFF.

The chain joins TRBV6-1 to TRBJ1-1, with D possibly being TRBD1 (5 bases). The CDR3 runs to 18 residues. V was shortened by 1 base and J by 1 base, with 19 bases between the two germline ends. CDR1 and CDR2 (germline): MNHNS, SASEGT. The CDR3 nucleotides read TGTGCCAGCAGTGAAGGCATTGGGGCACAGACACCGAACACTGAAGCTTTCTTT. Protein product: CASSEGIGAQTPNTEAFF.

V is TRBV10-2 and J is TRBJ2-7; 11 positions agree with TRBD1. V shed 8 bases and J 4 bases; nucleotides not matched to a gene: 10. The CDR3 has 15 residues. Germline loops: CDR1 WSHSY, CDR2 SAAADI. The CDR3 is CASLDGDRGRYEQYF. The CDR3 DNA reads as TGCGCCAGCCTAGATGGGGACAGGGGGAGGTACGAGCAGTACTTC.

V usage is TRBV10-3 and J usage is TRBJ2-1; 10 bases map to TRBD2. Unmatched junction bases numbered 7, after V lost 6 bases and J lost 5 bases. This CDR3 region has 15 residues. Germline CDR1 is ENHRY and CDR2 is SYGVKD. This CDR3 reads CAIRPTSGADNEQFF. The CDR3 nucleotides are TGTGCCATCAGGCCCACTAGCGGGGCCGACAATGAGCAGTTCTTC.

The genes are TRBV18 and TRBJ2-5; D gene unclear. V was pared by 3 bases and J by 0 bases, with 8 bases between. The CDR3 has 14 residues. The germline V gene has CDR1 KGHSH and CDR2 LQKENI. CDR3 residues: CASSPALYQETQYF. Here the CDR3 DNA reads TGTGCCAGCTCACCCGCACTATACCAAGAGACCCAGTACTTC.